This TCR beta chain is from a study of T-cell memory formation after mild COVID-19. TCRalpha and TCRbeta libraries used 5'RACE with constant-segment primers and UMIs. In TCRdb, the 5' RACE reads were re-called with MiXCR into one record per CDR3 protein. The table lists roughly 480,000 distinct CDR3 sequences, more than 20% of them singletons. V trimming: 1 base; J trimming: 5 bases; junction bases outside the gene matches: 10. The length of the CDR3 is 18 residues. Germline V lookup: CDR1 LNHDA, CDR2 SQIVND (reference sequence). The sample holds a few counts of this clonotype. The clonotype was recovered from an adult woman who had mild COVID-19 (a few samples of this study predate the infection). Cell type and time point are not known. V usage is TRBV19 and J usage is TRBJ2-2, with 10 bases identical to TRBD2. Sample: PBMCs or a T cell subset sorted from them (not recorded which). The CDR3 spells CASSIVMSSGSFTGELFF. The CDR3 DNA follows: TGTGCCAGTAGTATAGTCATGTCTAGCGGGAGTTTTACCGGGGAGCTGTTTTTT.